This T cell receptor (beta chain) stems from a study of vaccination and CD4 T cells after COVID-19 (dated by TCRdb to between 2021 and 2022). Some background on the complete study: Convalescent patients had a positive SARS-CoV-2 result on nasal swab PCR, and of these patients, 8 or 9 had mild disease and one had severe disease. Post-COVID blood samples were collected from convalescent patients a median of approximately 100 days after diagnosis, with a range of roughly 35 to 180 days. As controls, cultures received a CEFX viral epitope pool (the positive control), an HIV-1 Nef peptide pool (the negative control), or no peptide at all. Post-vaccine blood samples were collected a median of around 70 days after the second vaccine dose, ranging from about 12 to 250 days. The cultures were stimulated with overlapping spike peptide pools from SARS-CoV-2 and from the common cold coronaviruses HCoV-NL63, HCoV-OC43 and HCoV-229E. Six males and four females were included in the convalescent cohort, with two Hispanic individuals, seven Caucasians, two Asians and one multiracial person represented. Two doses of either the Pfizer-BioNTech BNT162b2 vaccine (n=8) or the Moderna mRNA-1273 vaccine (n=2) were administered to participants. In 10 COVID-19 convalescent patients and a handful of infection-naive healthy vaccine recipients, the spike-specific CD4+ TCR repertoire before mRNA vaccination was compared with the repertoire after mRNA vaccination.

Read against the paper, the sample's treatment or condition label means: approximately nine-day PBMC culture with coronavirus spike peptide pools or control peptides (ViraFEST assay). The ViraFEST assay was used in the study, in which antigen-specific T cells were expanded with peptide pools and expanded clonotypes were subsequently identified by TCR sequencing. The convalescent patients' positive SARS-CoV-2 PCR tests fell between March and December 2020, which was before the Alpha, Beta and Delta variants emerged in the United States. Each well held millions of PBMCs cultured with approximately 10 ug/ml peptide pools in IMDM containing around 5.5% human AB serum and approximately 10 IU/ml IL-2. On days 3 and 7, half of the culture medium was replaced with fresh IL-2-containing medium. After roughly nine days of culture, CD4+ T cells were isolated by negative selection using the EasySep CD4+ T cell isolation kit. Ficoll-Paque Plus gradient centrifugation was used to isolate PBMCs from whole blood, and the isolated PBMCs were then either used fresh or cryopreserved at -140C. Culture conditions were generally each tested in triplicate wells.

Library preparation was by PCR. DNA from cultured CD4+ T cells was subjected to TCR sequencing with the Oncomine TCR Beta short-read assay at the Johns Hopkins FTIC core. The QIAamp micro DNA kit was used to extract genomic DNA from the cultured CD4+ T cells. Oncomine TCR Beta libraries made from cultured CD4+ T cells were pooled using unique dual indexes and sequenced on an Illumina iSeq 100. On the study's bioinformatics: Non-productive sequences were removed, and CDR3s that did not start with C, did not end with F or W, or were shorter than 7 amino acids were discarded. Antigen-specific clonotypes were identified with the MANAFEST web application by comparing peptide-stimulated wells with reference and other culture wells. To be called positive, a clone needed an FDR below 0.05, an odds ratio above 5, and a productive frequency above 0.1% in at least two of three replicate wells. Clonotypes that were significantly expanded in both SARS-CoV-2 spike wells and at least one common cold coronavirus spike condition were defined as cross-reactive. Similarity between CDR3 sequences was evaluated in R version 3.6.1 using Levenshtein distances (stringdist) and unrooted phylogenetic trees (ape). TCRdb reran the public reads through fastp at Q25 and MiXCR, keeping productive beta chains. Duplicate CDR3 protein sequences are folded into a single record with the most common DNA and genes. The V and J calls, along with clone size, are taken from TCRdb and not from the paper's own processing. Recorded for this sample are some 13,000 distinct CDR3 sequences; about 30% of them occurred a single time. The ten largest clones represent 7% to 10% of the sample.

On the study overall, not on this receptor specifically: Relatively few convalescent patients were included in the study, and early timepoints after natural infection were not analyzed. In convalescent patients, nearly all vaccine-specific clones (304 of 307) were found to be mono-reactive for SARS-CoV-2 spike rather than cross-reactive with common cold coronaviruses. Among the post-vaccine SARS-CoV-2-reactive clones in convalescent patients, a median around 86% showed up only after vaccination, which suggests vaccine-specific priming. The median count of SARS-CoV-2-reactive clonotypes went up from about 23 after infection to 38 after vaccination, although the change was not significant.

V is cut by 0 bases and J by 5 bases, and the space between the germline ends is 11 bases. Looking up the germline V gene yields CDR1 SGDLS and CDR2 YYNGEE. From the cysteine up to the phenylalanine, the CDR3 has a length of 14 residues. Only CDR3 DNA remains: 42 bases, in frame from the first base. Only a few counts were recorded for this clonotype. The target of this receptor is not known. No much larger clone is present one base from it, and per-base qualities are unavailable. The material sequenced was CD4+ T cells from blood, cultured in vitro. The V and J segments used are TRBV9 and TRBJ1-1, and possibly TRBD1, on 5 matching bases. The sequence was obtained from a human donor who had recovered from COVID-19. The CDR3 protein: CASSVVEGRTEAFF. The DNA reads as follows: TGTGCCAGCAGCGTAGTCGAGGGGAGGACTGAAGCTTTCTTT.